The source of this T cell receptor beta chain is a study of blood T cell repertoires in COVID-19. The wider study: Material from acute and convalescent COVID-19 was sourced from the United States, Italy and Spain. Nucleic acid was either cDNA or gDNA, and it came from T cells, B-cell-depleted T cells, or PBMCs.

Original analysis: Nucleated cell number was recorded as an estimate derived from reference gene primer amplification. The protocol was immunoSEQ multiplex PCR, while the TCRdb copy is restricted to in-frame clones and leaves out a portion. That table supplies the V and J calls and clone size; D and trimming were determined from the DNA. The sample includes around 100,000 clones, around nine tenths of them seen just once. Germline V gene data show CDR1 as WNHNN and CDR2 as SYGVQD (reference sequence). This CDR3 spans 16 amino acids. V trimming: 2 bases; J trimming: 0 bases; junction bases outside the gene matches: 7.

This receptor was identified in a middle-aged man with acute or convalescent COVID-19. What was sequenced was peripheral blood. The chain couples TRBV10-1 to TRBJ2-7; 7 nucleotides align to TRBD2. This CDR3 reads CASSEPLAESSYEQYF. The CDR3 region has the DNA TGCGCCAGCAGTGAGCCGCTAGCGGAGAGCTCCTACGAGCAGTACTTC.